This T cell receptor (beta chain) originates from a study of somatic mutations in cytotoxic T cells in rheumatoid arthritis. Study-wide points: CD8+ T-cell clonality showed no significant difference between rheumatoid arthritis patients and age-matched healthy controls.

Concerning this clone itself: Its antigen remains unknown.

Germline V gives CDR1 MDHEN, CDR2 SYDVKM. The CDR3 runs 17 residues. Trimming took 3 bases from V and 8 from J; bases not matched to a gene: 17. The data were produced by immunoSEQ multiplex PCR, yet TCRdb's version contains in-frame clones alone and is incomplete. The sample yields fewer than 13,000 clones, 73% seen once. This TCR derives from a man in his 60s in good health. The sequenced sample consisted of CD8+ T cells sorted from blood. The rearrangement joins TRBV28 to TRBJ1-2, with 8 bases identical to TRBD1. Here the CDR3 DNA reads TGTGCCAGCAGTTTTTCGGGACAGGCGGACCAACTATGGGGCTACACCTTC. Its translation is CASSFSGQADQLWGYTF.